The entry that follows covers one T cell receptor beta chain sequence. This CDR3 comprises 12 residues. After removal of 6 bases from V and 8 bases from J, the junction contained 4 bases not matched to a gene. The germline V gene encodes CDR1 MDHEN and CDR2 SYDVKM. This record comes from a study of blood T cell repertoires in COVID-19. Overall study context: Samples taken during acute and convalescent COVID-19 were collected in the United States, Italy and Spain. Sample material is recorded as cDNA or gDNA derived from T cells, B-cell-depleted T cells, or PBMCs.

Methods used by the authors: Estimation of nucleated cell counts was performed using reference gene primer amplification. The data were produced by immunoSEQ multiplex PCR, yet TCRdb's version contains in-frame clones alone and is incomplete. V and J calls and clone size come straight from that table; D and trimming were deduced from the DNA. This sample has tens of thousands of clones, with 70% to 90% found just once. The sample consisted of peripheral blood. This chain uses TRBV28 with TRBJ2-4, with 7 bases fitting TRBD1. The clonotype was recovered from a man aged 55 to 70 with acute or convalescent COVID-19. The CDR3 sequence: CASSRQGYIQYF. The CDR3 region has the DNA TGTGCCAGCAGCCGACAGGGATACATTCAGTACTTC.